Each of the 23 T cell receptor beta chains below was sequenced from the same sample in a study of memory B cells and T cells in multiple sclerosis. These receptors have no identified antigens. Stimulus-free culture yielded autoproliferating CFSE-dim and non-proliferating CFSE-high T cells, each sequenced separately. Over 4.5x10^7 CFSE-labeled PBMCs were cultured less than 8 days unstimulated, then replicate wells were pooled. Here immunoSEQ multiplex PCR was the method, and the copy in TCRdb shows in-frame clones only, minus some. This table holds around 50,000 clones, more than 65% found once. Material for sequencing was PBMCs from blood kept in culture. The source is a human donor with multiple sclerosis.

V usage is TRBV30 and J usage is TRBJ2-5; D unresolved. The CDR3 runs 14 residues. CDR1 GTSNPN and CDR2 SVGIG come from the germline V gene (reference sequence). With 3 bases removed from V and 4 bases from J, the gap between germline ends came to 15 bases. For the CDR3, the DNA is TGTGCCTGGAGCTCGGTAGGGATGAGAGAGACCCAGTACTTC. Its protein product is CAWSSVGMRETQYF.

The V and J genes are TRBV6-6 and TRBJ2-7; D not certain. The V gene lost 5 bases and the J gene lost 5 bases, with 13 bases spanning the gap. There are 13 residues in the CDR3. Looked up from germline, CDR1 is MNHNY and CDR2 is SVGAGI (reference sequence). The CDR3, as DNA: TGTGCCAGCAGTGTGGAACAGAGGAACGAGCAGTACTTC. This gives the protein CASSVEQRNEQYF.

The chain recombines TRBV5-6 with TRBJ1-1; TRBD1 agrees at 9 bases. V lost 4 bases and J lost 4; bases outside the gene matches: 11. Per the germline V gene, CDR1 is SGHDT and CDR2 is YYEEEE. This CDR3 contains 16 residues. The CDR3 sequence is CASSGNTGGPATEAFF. In DNA, the CDR3 is TGTGCCAGCAGCGGGAACACAGGGGGCCCTGCCACTGAAGCTTTCTTT.

V gene TRBV20-1 combines with J gene TRBJ2-7; D is ambiguous. Between the trimmed V and J ends, which lost 7 bases and 4 bases, there was a span of 11 bases. The germline V gene has CDR1 DFQATT and CDR2 SNEGSKA (reference sequence). The CDR3 sequence is 11 residues long. The CDR3 protein is CSVMPVYEQYF. The CDR3 region has the DNA TGCAGTGTTATGCCGGTTTACGAGCAGTACTTC.

This chain joins TRBV10-3 and TRBJ1-2; possible D gene TRBD1, 5 bases. Germline CDR1 reads ENHRY; CDR2 reads SYGVKD. This CDR3 has 15 residues. V was cut by 6 bases and J by 4 bases, with 18 bases left in between. In nucleotides, the CDR3 is TGTGCCATCAGGGGTGACAGTTTAAAGTCCTATGGCTACACCTTC. Translating gives CAIRGDSLKSYGYTF.

V gene TRBV2 combines with J gene TRBJ2-2; 10 bases align to TRBD2. Germline V gene lookup returns CDR1 SNHLY and CDR2 FYNNEI. Unmatched junction bases numbered 10, after V lost 6 bases and J lost 9 bases. This CDR3 has 15 residues. The DNA of the CDR3 is TGTGCCAGCAGCCCATTGGGACTAGCGAGCCGGGAGCTGTTTTTT. It yields the protein CASSPLGLASRELFF.

This chain connects TRBV7-3 to TRBJ2-3; no definite D call. V was shortened by 1 base and J by 2 bases, with 7 bases between the two germline ends. Germline assignment: CDR1 SGHTA and CDR2 FQGTGA. The CDR3 length is 14 residues. The CDR3 DNA is TGTGCCAGCAGCTTAAGGGGTCCCACAGATACGCAGTATTTT. Residues: CASSLRGPTDTQYF.

Details on this clone: The sample has other DNA sequences that encode this CDR3 too. The rearrangement joins TRBV9 to TRBJ1-2; 8 bases are shared with TRBD1. With 0 bases clipped from V and 8 bases from J, the junction kept 12 bases outside the gene matches. There are 16 residues in the CDR3. Germline CDR1 SGDLS, CDR2 YYNGEE. The chain's CDR3 is CASSVGNPGGRGGYTF. In DNA form, the CDR3 reads TGTGCCAGCAGCGTAGGAAATCCAGGGGGCAGGGGGGGCTACACCTTC.

The V and J genes are TRBV19 and TRBJ1-5; D gene uncertain. Germline V gene lookup returns CDR1 LNHDA and CDR2 SQIVND (reference sequence). Trimming cost V 0 bases and J 1 base, with 16 bases left between them. The CDR3 contains 18 residues. CDR3 amino acids: CASSIDTPGEGSNQPQHF. CDR3 bases: TGTGCCAGTAGTATAGATACCCCCGGAGAGGGAAGCAATCAGCCCCAGCATTTT.

The V call is TRBV7-2, the J call TRBJ2-7, with 8 bases identical to TRBD2. CDR1 SGHTA and CDR2 FQGNSA come from the germline V gene. Losses at the gene ends were 6 bases for V and 3 bases for J; bases not matched to a gene: 13. This CDR3 region has 16 residues. Here the CDR3 DNA reads TGTGCCAGCAGTCCCCGGGGGGGACGGTCAGTCTACGAGCAGTACTTC. Its protein product is CASSPRGGRSVYEQYF.

V and J are TRBV6-6 and TRBJ1-5; 9 nucleotides match TRBD1. V shed 7 bases, J shed 4 bases, and the junction held 8 bases outside the gene matches. Looked up from germline, CDR1 is MNHNY and CDR2 is SVGAGI (reference sequence). This CDR3 region has 15 residues. The CDR3 is CASTFGQGINQPQHF. CDR3 DNA: TGTGCCAGCACCTTTGGACAGGGGATTAATCAGCCCCAGCATTTT.

This clone occurred once. The V call is TRBV27, the J call TRBJ1-4, with D maybe TRBD1 (6 bases). The CDR3 has 17 residues. Germline V gives CDR1 MNHEY, CDR2 SMNVEV (reference sequence). The V and J ends lost 2 bases and 4 bases respectively, with 17 bases between them. CDR3 sequence reads: CASSLLPGHGINEKLFF. Here the CDR3 DNA reads TGTGCCAGCAGTTTACTCCCGGGACACGGAATTAATGAAAAACTGTTTTTT. The full variable domain, completed using reference TRBV27 and TRBJ1-4, is EAQVTQNPRYLITVTGKKLTVTCSQNMNHEYMSWYRQDPGLGLRQIYYSMNVEVTDKGDVPEGYKVSRKEKRNFPLILESPSPNQTSLYFCASSLLPGHGINEKLFFGSGTQLSVL.

The V gene is TRBV5-1, the J gene TRBJ1-1, with D possibly being TRBD1 (5 bases). The V gene lost 4 bases and the J gene lost 1 base, with 17 bases spanning the gap. The CDR3 contains 16 residues. The germline gives CDR1 SGHRS, CDR2 YFSETQ. CDR3 in DNA: TGCGCCAGCAGCCTCGCCCGTTTAGGGACGAACACTGAAGCTTTCTTT. Translation gives CASSLARLGTNTEAFF.

The CDR3 spells CASSLIQRGVGDTQYF. DNA for the CDR3: TGCGCCAGCAGCTTGATCCAGCGGGGAGTGGGAGATACGCAGTATTTT. V usage is TRBV5-1 and J usage is TRBJ2-3; TRBD2 aligns across 7 bases. The CDR3 runs 16 residues. J was trimmed by 5 bases and V by 1 base; bases with no gene match: 10. Germline V gene sequence: CDR1 SGHRS, CDR2 YFSETQ.

This clone was counted a few times. This rearrangement joins TRBV20-1 to TRBJ1-6, with unresolved D. CDR1 DFQATT and CDR2 SNEGSKA come from the germline V gene (reference sequence). Trimming cost V 3 bases and J 9 bases, with 6 bases left between them. The CDR3 contains 11 residues. CDR3 nucleotide sequence: TGCAGTGCTAGTACTGGTTCACCCCTCCACTTT. It translates to CSASTGSPLHF.

This clone was detected only a few times. The chain has TRBV7-9 and TRBJ1-3; no clear D. The V and J ends lost 3 bases and 0 bases respectively, with 9 bases between them. The CDR3 has 15 amino acids. Germline V gene lookup returns CDR1 SEHNR and CDR2 FQNEAQ (reference sequence). The CDR3 spells CASSFNGDSGNTIYF. CDR3 in DNA: TGTGCCAGCAGCTTTAACGGGGACTCTGGAAACACCATATATTTT.

The V call is TRBV6-1, the J call TRBJ1-2, with TRBD1 identical over 7 bases. This CDR3 region has 14 residues. Germline CDR1 reads MNHNS; CDR2 reads SASEGT. V shed 8 bases, J shed 4 bases, and the junction held 10 bases outside the gene matches. CDR3 sequence (DNA): TGTGCCAGCTCCAGACCCCCAGGGGGCTATGGCTACACCTTC. This gives the protein CASSRPPGGYGYTF.

This rearrangement joins TRBV5-1 to TRBJ1-2; D is perhaps TRBD1 (5 bases). The V and J ends lost 0 bases and 8 bases respectively, with 17 bases between them. The CDR3 runs to 15 residues. Per germline, CDR1 SGHRS and CDR2 YFSETQ. CDR3 residues: CASSLEAGHVRGYTF. The CDR3 DNA reads TGCGCCAGCAGCTTGGAGGCAGGGCACGTGAGGGGCTACACCTTC.

The rearrangement joins TRBV4-3 to TRBJ1-5, with a possible D match to TRBD1 (5 bases). The CDR3 consists of 16 residues. The V and J ends lost 0 bases and 3 bases respectively, with 12 bases between them. Germline CDR1 LGHNA, CDR2 YSLEER. CDR3 nucleotide sequence: TGCGCCAGCAGCCAAGATCTAGGGGTCGACAATCAGCCCCAGCATTTT. It yields the protein CASSQDLGVDNQPQHF.

About this clone: Germline and junction disagree at one end, which may indicate a read error. In DNA, the CDR3 is TGTGCCGGCAGCAGTAGGGCAACTAATGAAAAACTGTTTTTT. Amino acid sequence: CAGSSRATNEKLFF. The chain links TRBV2 to TRBJ1-4; D gene ambiguous. The CDR3 has 14 residues. Germline V CDR1 and CDR2: SNHLY, FYNNEI.

The chain couples TRBV27 to TRBJ2-1; no clear D. Germline values: CDR1 MNHEY, CDR2 SMNVEV (reference sequence). V gave up 3 bases and J gave up 4 bases, with 10 bases separating them. The CDR3 is made up of 14 amino acids. The CDR3: CASSFTARYNEQFF. As DNA, the CDR3 is TGTGCCAGCAGTTTCACCGCCCGGTACAATGAGCAGTTCTTC.

This clone was seen a few times. Distinct nucleotide sequences in the sample also encode this CDR3. The chain joins TRBV4-3 to TRBJ1-1; the D gene is possibly TRBD1 (6 bases). Germline lookup yields CDR1 LGHNA and CDR2 YSLEER. V dropped 3 bases and J dropped 1 base, with 6 bases sitting between them. The CDR3 loop spans 13 amino acids. The CDR3 nucleotides read TGCGCCAGCAGCCAGGACAGGAACACTGAAGCTTTCTTT. Translation gives CASSQDRNTEAFF.

The J gene is TRBJ1-2, the V gene TRBV5-6, with D maybe TRBD1 (5 bases). Germline assignment: CDR1 SGHDT and CDR2 YYEEEE. With 0 bases removed from V and 5 bases from J, the gap between germline ends came to 11 bases. The CDR3 consists of 14 residues. The CDR3 sequence: CASSLGAQDYGYTF. CDR3 in DNA: TGTGCCAGCAGCTTGGGGGCACAGGATTATGGCTACACCTTC. The variable domain in full, with the rest retrieved from reference TRBV5-6 and TRBJ1-2, is DAGVTQSPTHLIKTRGQQVTLRCSPKSGHDTVSWYQQALGQGPQFIFQYYEEEERQRGNFPDRFSGHQFPNYSSELNVNALLLGDSALYLCASSLGAQDYGYTFGSGTRLTVV.